This record covers a single T cell receptor beta chain. This CDR3 has 13 residues. Per germline, CDR1 LGHNT and CDR2 FRNRAP. TCR beta cDNA was made by 5'RACE template switching with UMIs. One entry per CDR3 protein, without DNA, is what TCRdb gives after re-calling the 5' RACE reads. This sample lists hundreds of thousands of distinct CDR3 sequences; its ten largest clones have approximately 4%. The sample belongs to a study of T cells expressing NK-cell markers. About the study: Seven of eight sequenced donors tested HCMV-seropositive; one tested seronegative.

The chain combines TRBV12-5 with TRBJ2-3. Sequencing used blood T cells: a sorted CD56 or NKG2C T cell subset, CD4+ or CD8+ T cells, or bulk PBMC T cells (not recorded which). This sequence originates from a man between 18 and 29 years old in good health. This CDR3 is CASGPDVRDTQYF.